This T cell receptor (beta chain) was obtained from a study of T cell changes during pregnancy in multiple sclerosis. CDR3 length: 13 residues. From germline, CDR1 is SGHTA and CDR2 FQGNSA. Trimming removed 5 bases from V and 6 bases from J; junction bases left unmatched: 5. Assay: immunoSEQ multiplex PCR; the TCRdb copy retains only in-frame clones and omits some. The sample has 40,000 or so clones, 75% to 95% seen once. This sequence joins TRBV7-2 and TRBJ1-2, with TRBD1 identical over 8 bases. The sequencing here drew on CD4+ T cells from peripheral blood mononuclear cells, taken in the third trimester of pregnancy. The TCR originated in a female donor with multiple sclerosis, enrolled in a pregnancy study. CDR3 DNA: TGTGCCAGCAGCCGACAGGGGACTCATGGCTACACCTTC. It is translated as CASSRQGTHGYTF.